The 18 T cell receptor beta chains below all came from one sample that was sequenced in a study of cytomegalovirus exposure and HLA in healthy donors. Both 60 Vbeta primers and 13 Jbeta primers went into the PCR. Data came from immunoSEQ multiplex PCR; TCRdb stores just in-frame clones and leaves some out. The data contain fewer than 200,000 clones, 80% of them singletons. Sequenced input: PBMCs. These receptors originate from a man aged 25-40 years in good health and CMV-seronegative.

The chain joins TRBV7-8 to TRBJ2-3, with D possibly TRBD2 on 6 matching bases. V lost 0 bases, J lost 3 bases, and 13 bases lay in between. Looked up from germline, CDR1 is SGHVS and CDR2 is FQNEAQ. The CDR3 has 16 amino acids. The CDR3 region has the DNA TGTGCCAGCAGCTTAGCGGGCGGGATTAGGACAGATACGCAGTATTTT. This codes for CASSLAGGIRTDTQYF.

The rearrangement joins TRBV5-6 to TRBJ1-5, with D perhaps matching TRBD1 (5 bases). Looked up from germline, CDR1 is SGHDT and CDR2 is YYEEEE. The CDR3 loop spans 15 amino acids. V lost 0 bases to trimming and J lost 3 bases, with 10 bases between them. The CDR3: CASSLAGGFNQPQHF. For the CDR3, the DNA is TGTGCCAGCAGCTTGGCGGGGGGTTTCAATCAGCCCCAGCATTTT.

The chain links TRBV4-1 to TRBJ2-7; TRBD2 might be the D (6 bases). Deletions cut 0 bases from V and 7 bases from J, with 13 bases between. Germline V lookup: CDR1 MGHRA, CDR2 YSYEKL. This CDR3 region has 14 residues. The CDR3 sequence: CASSQDLLAREQYF. In DNA, the CDR3 is TGCGCCAGCAGCCAAGATCTACTAGCTCGAGAGCAGTACTTC.

The chain is built from TRBV5-4 and TRBJ1-1; 7 bases align to TRBD1. V lost 4 bases and J lost 0; bases outside the gene matches: 6. CDR3 length: 15 amino acids. In germline, CDR1 is SGHNT, CDR2 YYREEE (reference sequence). CDR3 DNA sequence: TGTGCCAGCAGCCTGACCGGGACAGTGAACACTGAAGCTTTCTTT. This sequence encodes CASSLTGTVNTEAFF. Filled out from reference TRBV5-4 and TRBJ1-1, the complete variable domain reads ETGVTQSPTHLIKTRGQQVTLRCSSQSGHNTVSWYQQALGQGPQFIFQYYREEENGRGNFPPRFSGLQFPNYSSELNVNALELDDSALYLCASSLTGTVNTEAFFGQGTRLTVV.

This clone showed up just a few times. CDR3 sequence reads: CASSEQGENTEAFF. The DNA for the CDR3 is TGTGCCAGCAGCGAACAGGGGGAAAACACTGAAGCTTTCTTT. V is TRBV9 and J is TRBJ1-1; 8 nucleotides line up with TRBD1. The CDR3 runs to 14 residues. Germline CDR1 and CDR2: SGDLS and YYNGEE. V lost 3 bases and J lost 2; bases outside the gene matches: 3.

This chain connects TRBV5-1 to TRBJ2-5; 7 nucleotides line up with TRBD2. Germline loops: CDR1 SGHRS, CDR2 YFSETQ. This CDR3 is 15 amino acids long. Trimming cost V 1 base and J 5 bases; bases outside gene matches: 8. The CDR3 here is CASSLPAGKQETQYF. The CDR3 DNA reads as TGCGCCAGCAGCTTGCCAGCGGGGAAGCAGGAGACCCAGTACTTC.

This chain uses TRBV28 with TRBJ1-2; maybe TRBD1 (6 bases). V shed 5 bases and J shed 7 bases, with 11 bases lying between them. Germline V gene sequence: CDR1 MDHEN, CDR2 SYDVKM. CDR3 length: 12 amino acids. The CDR3 DNA reads TGTGCCAGCAGTCACAGGGAAGGTGGCTACACCTTC. Its translation is CASSHREGGYTF.

This chain joins TRBV7-6 and TRBJ2-7; 8 nucleotides line up with TRBD1. Germline V gene sequence: CDR1 SGHVS, CDR2 FNYEAQ. After removal of 5 bases from V and 3 bases from J, the junction contained 3 bases not matched to a gene. The CDR3 extends over 13 amino acids. Here the CDR3 DNA reads TGTGCCAGCAGCCGAGGACAGGGCTACGAGCAGTACTTC. Its translation is CASSRGQGYEQYF.

The chain uses TRBV5-4 and TRBJ2-3; 11 bases align to TRBD2. CDR1 SGHNT and CDR2 YYREEE come from the germline V gene (reference sequence). Trimming at V came to 3 bases and at J to 0 bases, leaving 15 bases not matched to a gene. The CDR3 length is 20 residues. Written as DNA, the CDR3 is TGTGCCAGCAGCTCCGGGGTAGCGGGAGGGCCAGTGGACAGCACAGATACGCAGTATTTT. Residues: CASSSGVAGGPVDSTDTQYF.

The chain couples TRBV6-1 to TRBJ2-7, with 11 bases fitting TRBD1. This CDR3 comprises 17 residues. From germline, CDR1 is MNHNS and CDR2 SASEGT. With V trimmed by 3 bases and J by 2 bases, 9 bases remained unmatched. CDR3: CASSDWTGGFNTYEQYF. DNA for the CDR3: TGTGCCAGCAGTGATTGGACAGGGGGCTTCAACACCTACGAGCAGTACTTC.

The genes are TRBV11-1 and TRBJ1-2; 7 bases are a match to TRBD1. The length of the CDR3 is 13 residues. With V trimmed by 5 bases and J by 7 bases, 7 bases remained unmatched. Per germline, CDR1 SGHAT and CDR2 FQDESV (reference sequence). This chain's CDR3 is CASSHKGALGYTF. CDR3 DNA: TGTGCCAGCAGCCACAAGGGGGCGCTTGGCTACACCTTC.

The CDR3 bases are TGTGCCAGCAGCCCAGGGCTGGATAGCAATCAGCCCCAGCATTTT. It yields the protein CASSPGLDSNQPQHF. The rearrangement joins TRBV5-4 to TRBJ1-5; D possibly corresponds to TRBD1 (5 bases). This CDR3 region has 15 residues. Germline V lookup: CDR1 SGHNT, CDR2 YYREEE (reference sequence). Trimming pared 4 bases from V and 0 bases from J, leaving 11 bases between.

The chain combines TRBV7-6 with TRBJ1-4; unclear D gene. Germline CDR1 is SGHVS and CDR2 is FNYEAQ. This CDR3 contains 14 residues. V was shortened by 1 base and J by 7 bases, with 10 bases between the two germline ends. CDR3 sequence: CASSLGWPGEKLFF. CDR3 DNA: TGTGCCAGCAGCTTAGGGTGGCCTGGTGAAAAACTGTTTTTT.

This sequence joins TRBV14 and TRBJ2-2, with D perhaps matching TRBD1 (5 bases). Trimming took 4 bases from V and 5 from J, leaving 14 bases between them. The CDR3 covers 15 residues. Germline assignment: CDR1 SGHDN and CDR2 FVKESK. CDR3 DNA: TGTGCCAGCAGCCCTTCCAGGGTTGGTACCGGGGAGCTGTTTTTT. Residues: CASSPSRVGTGELFF.

The gene calls are TRBV28 and TRBJ1-1; D is unclear. Germline CDR1 and CDR2: MDHEN and SYDVKM. Trimming took off 3 bases at V and 0 bases at J, with 8 bases between the two ends. There are 14 residues in the CDR3. CDR3 nucleotides: TGTGCCAGCAGTTTTGACAAAATGAACACTGAAGCTTTCTTT. The encoded protein is CASSFDKMNTEAFF.

The rearrangement uses TRBV5-1 and TRBJ2-1; D gene uncertain. The germline V gene encodes CDR1 SGHRS and CDR2 YFSETQ. The ends were cut back, 5 bases at V and 8 bases at J, with 11 bases in the middle. This CDR3 is built from 12 residues. CDR3 sequence (DNA): TGCGCCAGCAGAATTTCAGGCCATGAGCAGTTCTTC. Translation gives CASRISGHEQFF.

The chain joins TRBV4-1 to TRBJ1-2; D possibly corresponds to TRBD1 (6 bases). The V gene lost 2 bases and the J gene lost 4 bases, with 14 bases spanning the gap. In germline, CDR1 is MGHRA, CDR2 YSYEKL. The CDR3 has 15 residues. The CDR3 DNA is TGCGCCAGCAGCCAAAACATTCAGGGGTTCTATGGCTACACCTTC. Residues: CASSQNIQGFYGYTF.

The rearrangement uses TRBV5-4 and TRBJ1-1; TRBD1 agrees at 7 bases. Germline lookup yields CDR1 SGHNT and CDR2 YYREEE (reference sequence). The CDR3 contains 16 residues. Losses at the gene ends were 0 bases for V and 0 bases for J; bases not matched to a gene: 5. The CDR3 loop is CASSLDRGHMNTEAFF. CDR3 coding DNA: TGTGCCAGCAGCTTGGACAGGGGCCACATGAACACTGAAGCTTTCTTT.